One and the same sample provided the 30 T cell receptor beta chains below, sequenced in a study of cytomegalovirus exposure and HLA in healthy donors. Amplification used 60 Vbeta primers and 13 Jbeta primers. Some clones are missing from TCRdb's copy, which holds only in-frame ones; the method was immunoSEQ multiplex PCR. The table lists 150,000 to 200,000 clones, around 74% of them singletons, with about 1.4% in the top ten. Sequencing was performed on PBMCs. Receptors originate from a woman aged 25 to 39 in good health and CMV-seronegative.

The table lists this clone with many counts. CDR3 sequence reads: CASLQGGSSFF. CDR3 bases: TGTGCCAGTCTCCAGGGGGGTAGCTCTTTCTTT. The rearrangement uses TRBV19 and TRBJ1-1; TRBD1 aligns across 7 bases. V was clipped by 8 bases and J by 12 bases; unmatched bases: 9. CDR1 is LNHDA and CDR2 is SQIVND in the germline V gene (reference sequence). The CDR3 covers 11 residues.

This clone occurred a few times. V is TRBV18 and J is TRBJ1-5; D call uncertain. This CDR3 contains 13 residues. Trimming took off 3 bases at V and 6 bases at J, with 9 bases between the two ends. Germline CDR1 reads KGHSH; CDR2 reads LQKENI. The CDR3 loop is CASSPSAGQPQHF. CDR3 DNA sequence: TGTGCCAGCTCACCCTCGGCGGGTCAGCCCCAGCATTTT.

V gene TRBV7-9 combines with J gene TRBJ2-7; weak D call: TRBD1 (6 bases). CDR3 length: 15 amino acids. V dropped 1 base and J dropped 3 bases, with 13 bases sitting between them. The germline gives CDR1 SEHNR, CDR2 FQNEAQ (reference sequence). CDR3 in amino acids: CASSLGQLGHYEQYF. In DNA form, the CDR3 reads TGTGCCAGCAGCTTAGGACAGTTGGGACACTACGAGCAGTACTTC.

This chain connects TRBV11-2 to TRBJ2-2; 7 positions match TRBD2. The CDR3 has 16 residues. CDR1 and CDR2 (germline): SGHAT, FQNNGV. Trimming cost V 1 base and J 6 bases; bases outside gene matches: 8. CDR3 amino acids: CASSLAYGGLAGELFF. Here the CDR3 DNA reads TGTGCCAGCAGCTTAGCATACGGAGGACTAGCCGGGGAGCTGTTTTTT.

The rearrangement uses TRBV15 and TRBJ1-5, with 11 nucleotides matching TRBD1. The germline V gene encodes CDR1 LNHNV and CDR2 YYDKDF (reference sequence). This CDR3 comprises 16 residues. The V segment lost 9 bases and the J segment 5 bases; nucleotides outside the gene matches: 12. CDR3 loop: CATSQGLDRGHQPQHF. For the CDR3, the DNA is TGTGCCACGAGCCAAGGATTGGACAGGGGGCATCAGCCCCAGCATTTT.

This chain connects TRBV18 to TRBJ1-4; no clear D. Deletions cut 5 bases from V and 0 bases from J, with 7 bases between. Per the germline V gene, CDR1 is KGHSH and CDR2 is LQKENI. The CDR3 covers 14 residues. CDR3 coding DNA: TGTGCCAGCTCAAACATTGCAACTAATGAAAAACTGTTTTTT. Its protein is CASSNIATNEKLFF.

The rearrangement links TRBV9 to TRBJ2-5; no reliable D call. The CDR3 sequence is 15 residues long. CDR1 is SGDLS and CDR2 is YYNGEE in the germline V gene. Deletions cut 0 bases from V and 4 bases from J, with 13 bases between. For the CDR3, the DNA is TGTGCCAGCAGCGTAGGCGACTCGCAGCTAGAGACCCAGTACTTC. Translation gives CASSVGDSQLETQYF.

The count of this clone is one. The same CDR3 arises from other DNA sequences in this sample as well. This chain links TRBV30 with TRBJ1-2, with no clear D. CDR1 GTSNPN and CDR2 SVGIG come from the germline V gene (reference sequence). Trimming left V 3 bases short and J 1 base short, with 6 bases between. The CDR3 has 12 amino acids. CDR3 sequence (DNA): TGTGCCTGGAGGCGCGGTAACTATGGCTACACCTTC. Translated, it gives CAWRRGNYGYTF.

The chain joins TRBV19 to TRBJ1-2, with TRBD1 as a possible D gene (5 bases). This CDR3 is 14 amino acids long. Trimming took off 8 bases at V and 1 base at J, with 14 bases between the two ends. CDR1 LNHDA and CDR2 SQIVND come from the germline V gene (reference sequence). The CDR3 here is CASLSLGGNYGYTF. CDR3 sequence (DNA): TGTGCCAGTCTAAGCCTCGGGGGTAACTATGGCTACACCTTC.

The genes are TRBV5-1 and TRBJ2-5; 7 bases fit TRBD1. Trimming at V came to 7 bases and at J to 4 bases, leaving 13 bases not matched to a gene. The CDR3 has 15 residues. Germline V gene sequence: CDR1 SGHRS, CDR2 YFSETQ. The DNA of the CDR3 is TGCGCCAGCCACCCCGGGACAGCTCAGGGAGAGACCCAGTACTTC. This sequence encodes CASHPGTAQGETQYF.

The V and J genes are TRBV5-1 and TRBJ1-2; D is possibly TRBD1 (5 bases). Germline values: CDR1 SGHRS, CDR2 YFSETQ. Trimming pared 0 bases from V and 6 bases from J, leaving 15 bases between. The CDR3 is made up of 15 amino acids. CDR3 protein: CASSLGAGNRNGYTF. CDR3 bases: TGCGCCAGCAGCTTGGGGGCAGGGAATCGGAATGGCTACACCTTC.

The V gene is TRBV6-5, the J gene TRBJ1-1; D call uncertain. Germline V lookup: CDR1 MNHEY, CDR2 SVGAGI. The length of the CDR3 is 13 residues. V was shortened by 8 bases and J by 1 base, with 11 bases between the two germline ends. The CDR3 DNA follows: TGTGCCAGCCATCTAGGGAGGAACACTGAAGCTTTCTTT. This codes for CASHLGRNTEAFF.

J is TRBJ1-2 and V is TRBV10-3, with unresolved D. Trimming stripped 0 bases from V and 3 bases from J, with 5 bases between. In germline, CDR1 is ENHRY, CDR2 SYGVKD. The CDR3 is 13 residues long. The CDR3 DNA sequence: TGTGCCATCAGTGAGTCTACAGACTATGGCTACACCTTC. This codes for CAISESTDYGYTF.

V and J are TRBV5-4 and TRBJ1-6, with D unresolved. CDR3 size: 13 residues. Per germline, CDR1 SGHNT and CDR2 YYREEE (reference sequence). V shed 0 bases and J shed 10 bases, with 8 bases lying between them. The CDR3 region has the DNA TGTGCCAGCAGCTTGGGGCAGGAATCACCCCTCCACTTT. Protein: CASSLGQESPLHF.

CDR3 amino acids: CAWSVQGISEAFF. The CDR3 DNA follows: TGTGCCTGGAGTGTACAGGGGATTAGTGAAGCTTTCTTT. The J gene is TRBJ1-1, the V gene TRBV30, with 7 bases aligning to TRBD1. The CDR3 runs 13 residues. From germline, CDR1 is GTSNPN and CDR2 SVGIG (reference sequence). V shed 0 bases and J 7 bases; nucleotides not matched to a gene: 5.

V gene TRBV25-1 combines with J gene TRBJ2-7; possible D gene TRBD1, 6 bases. Germline assignment: CDR1 MGHDK and CDR2 SYGVNS. Trimming removed 5 bases at V and 4 bases at J, with 12 bases between. The CDR3 is made up of 13 amino acids. The CDR3 is CASSTTGTYEQYF. The CDR3 nucleotides read TGTGCCAGCAGTACCACAGGGACATACGAGCAGTACTTC.

This clone was recorded a few times. The V gene is TRBV5-6, the J gene TRBJ2-3; possible D gene TRBD2, 6 bases. The CDR3 extends over 13 amino acids. The ends were cut back, 4 bases at V and 1 base at J, with 7 bases in the middle. The germline CDR1 and CDR2 sequences are SGHDT and YYEEEE. The CDR3 protein is CASSPGGTDTQYF. Here the CDR3 DNA reads TGTGCCAGCAGCCCGGGGGGCACAGATACGCAGTATTTT.

This rearrangement joins TRBV6-5 to TRBJ1-2, with 9 bases fitting TRBD1. From germline, CDR1 is MNHEY and CDR2 SVGAGI. The CDR3 sequence is 12 residues long. V shed 8 bases, J shed 4 bases, and the junction held 2 bases outside the gene matches. In DNA, the CDR3 is TGTGCCAGCGGGGACAGGGCCTATGGCTACACCTTC. Protein sequence: CASGDRAYGYTF.

This clone was recorded a few times. The chain links TRBV11-2 to TRBJ2-1; 8 bases map to TRBD2. Germline CDR1 and CDR2: SGHAT and FQNNGV. With 1 base clipped from V and 7 bases from J, the junction kept 9 bases outside the gene matches. This CDR3 spans 16 amino acids. The CDR3 DNA is TGTGCCAGCAGCTTAGGGGCCGGGGGGGCCTCTAATGAGCAGTTCTTC. Protein: CASSLGAGGASNEQFF.

V gene TRBV2 combines with J gene TRBJ1-4; a weak D match, TRBD1 (6 bases). Trimming removed 5 bases from V and 7 bases from J, with 11 bases in between. Germline CDR1 SNHLY, CDR2 FYNNEI. This CDR3 is built from 13 residues. As DNA, the CDR3 is TGTGCCAGCAGTCAGGGGTGGAGTGAAAAACTGTTTTTT. The encoded protein is CASSQGWSEKLFF.

V and J are TRBV30 and TRBJ2-1, with 7 bases fitting TRBD2. The trim removed 4 bases at V and 8 bases at J, leaving 5 bases unmatched. The CDR3 covers 12 residues. Germline CDR1 is GTSNPN and CDR2 is SVGIG (reference sequence). Here the CDR3 reads CAWMGLSDEQFF. The CDR3 bases are TGTGCCTGGATGGGACTATCAGATGAGCAGTTCTTC.

The chain links TRBV7-9 to TRBJ1-1, with D perhaps TRBD1 (6 bases). The germline V and J ends were trimmed by 5 bases and 3 bases, with 10 bases remaining between them. The germline V gene encodes CDR1 SEHNR and CDR2 FQNEAQ (reference sequence). The CDR3 length is 13 residues. CDR3 region: CASSRTDYTEAFF. DNA of the CDR3: TGTGCCAGCAGCCGGACAGATTACACTGAAGCTTTCTTT.

V usage is TRBV5-4 and J usage is TRBJ2-3; 10 nucleotides align to TRBD2. With 4 bases clipped from V and 2 bases from J, the junction kept 7 bases outside the gene matches. This CDR3 is 16 amino acids long. Germline V gene data show CDR1 as SGHNT and CDR2 as YYREEE (reference sequence). CDR3 coding DNA: TGTGCCAGCAGCGAACTAGCGGGGCCCCCCACAGATACGCAGTATTTT. Translation: CASSELAGPPTDTQYF.

This clone occurred once. Other nucleotide sequences from this sample produce the same CDR3. This chain connects TRBV5-1 to TRBJ2-6; D is uncertain. Trimming took off 0 bases at V and 2 bases at J, with 9 bases between the two ends. The germline gives CDR1 SGHRS, CDR2 YFSETQ. The CDR3 runs 16 residues. The CDR3 loop is CASSLGGSTGANVLTF. The DNA of the CDR3 is TGCGCCAGCAGCTTGGGAGGATCGACTGGGGCCAACGTCCTGACTTTC. The full variable domain, rest sourced from reference TRBV5-1 and TRBJ2-6, is KAGVTQTPRYLIKTRGQQVTLSCSPISGHRSVSWYQQTPGQGLQFLFEYFSETQRNKGNFPGRFSGRQFSNSRSEMNVSTLELGDSALYLCASSLGGSTGANVLTFGAGSRLTVL.

The chain combines TRBV6-5 with TRBJ2-2; 8 bases line up with TRBD1. Germline values: CDR1 MNHEY, CDR2 SVGAGI. The CDR3 is made up of 14 amino acids. V dropped 6 bases and J dropped 3; count of bases not matched to a gene: 3. The CDR3: CASSRGRDTGELFF. The CDR3 DNA follows: TGTGCCAGCAGCAGGGGGCGAGACACCGGGGAGCTGTTTTTT.

The V and J genes are TRBV29-1 and TRBJ1-2, with TRBD1 matching over 9 bases. The V and J ends lost 7 bases and 12 bases, in that order; junction bases with no gene match: 9. Per the germline V gene, CDR1 is SQVTM and CDR2 is ANQGSEA. The CDR3 consists of 11 residues. CDR3 nucleotide sequence: TGCAGCGGCCTGGGACAGGGAATAAACACCTTC. It yields the protein CSGLGQGINTF.

This clone occurred once. The CDR3 DNA follows: TGTGCCAGTAGGGCAGGGGGCCGGGACACTGAAGCTTTCTTT. Translation gives CASRAGGRDTEAFF. The chain is built from TRBV19 and TRBJ1-1, with TRBD1 identical over 8 bases. The CDR3 consists of 14 residues. CDR1 is LNHDA, CDR2 SQIVND, per germline (reference sequence). V lost 6 bases, J lost 3 bases, and 6 bases stayed unmatched.

The V call is TRBV14, the J call TRBJ1-4; 7 nucleotides agree with TRBD1. CDR1 and CDR2 (germline): SGHDN, FVKESK. V lost 6 bases and J lost 7; bases outside the gene matches: 5. This CDR3 has 13 amino acids. The CDR3 here is CASRVQGSEKLFF. CDR3 DNA sequence: TGTGCCAGCAGGGTACAGGGGAGTGAAAAACTGTTTTTT.

The rearrangement links TRBV5-1 to TRBJ1-2; 12 nucleotides agree with TRBD1. Germline CDR1 is SGHRS and CDR2 is YFSETQ. Germline trimming cut 0 bases from V and 8 bases from J; bases unmatched to any gene: 5. CDR3 length equals 15 residues. CDR3 in amino acids: CASSLVGTGGGGYTF. In DNA, the CDR3 is TGCGCCAGCAGCTTGGTAGGGACAGGGGGCGGCGGCTACACCTTC.

This chain uses TRBV15 with TRBJ2-2, with TRBD2 identical over 7 bases. CDR3 size: 17 residues. Germline-derived CDR1 and CDR2 are LNHNV and YYDKDF (reference sequence). The J segment lost 0 bases and the V segment lost 0 bases, leaving 4 bases of the junction unmatched. The CDR3 sequence is CATSRDRLAANTGELFF. CDR3 nucleotides: TGTGCCACCAGCAGAGATAGGCTAGCGGCGAACACCGGGGAGCTGTTTTTT.